This T cell receptor beta chain was observed in a study of early T cells in non-severe SARS-CoV-2 infection. The protocol attached unique molecular identifiers to individual cDNA molecules. Each CDR3 protein gets one entry after TCRdb re-called the 5' RACE reads with MiXCR. The sample includes about 61,000 distinct CDR3 sequences, 11% of them seen just once. With 7 bases clipped from V and 2 bases from J, the junction kept 7 bases outside the gene matches. This CDR3 is 15 amino acids long. The sequenced sample consisted of whole blood. The chain joins TRBV12-3 or TRBV12-4 to TRBJ1-3; 8 bases are shared with TRBD1. The clonotype comes from an adult who was a healthcare worker with PCR-confirmed SARS-CoV-2 infection or an uninfected control (not recorded which). The CDR3 loop is CASTEGQVAGNTIYF. The CDR3 region has the DNA TGTGCCAGCACCGAGGGACAGGTCGCTGGAAACACCATATATTTT.